This T cell receptor (beta chain) was documented in a study of T cell responses to AZD1222 COVID-19 vaccine. Some clones are missing from TCRdb's copy, which holds only in-frame ones; the method was immunoSEQ multiplex PCR. Of around 110,000 clones in the sample, roughly nine tenths were seen once. On this clone itself: Its antigen is unknown.

Study results and limitations: Mostly white British, mostly female donors; authors suggested clonal diversity may be underestimated.

Per the germline V gene, CDR1 is SGHTA and CDR2 is FQGNSA. The V segment lost 5 bases and the J segment 4 bases; nucleotides outside the gene matches: 5. The CDR3 sequence is 15 residues long. The genes are TRBV7-2 and TRBJ2-1; 10 bases are a match to TRBD1. This receptor was obtained from an adult in good health. The source was peripheral blood, collected on day 0 of AZD1222 vaccination. In nucleotides, the CDR3 is TGTGCCAGCAGCAAGACAGGGGGCGCGTACAATGAGCAGTTCTTC. Translation gives CASSKTGGAYNEQFF.